A selection of T cell receptor beta chains follows, all from one sample in a study of T cell repertoires in cytomegalovirus infection. A single record per CDR3 protein comes from TCRdb applying MiXCR to the reads. This table holds 150,000 to 200,000 distinct CDR3 sequences, approximately 30% found once. The specimen sequenced was PBMCs. These receptors were obtained from a human donor in good health (CMV status not recorded). Some clones in this sample may be carry-over from other donors' samples. The CDR3 runs from the conserved cysteine through the conserved F or W. The D gene is left open where the match is weak. Rows may omit the clone size; those that give it use once, few, many or a size class.

abundance: NA; len: 12; v_gene: TRBV24-1; j_gene: TRBJ1-5; d_gene: NA; CDR3aa: CATRGIDQPQHF; CDR3nt: TGTGCCACCAGGGGGATCGATCAGCCCCAGCATTTT
abundance: few; len: 15; v_gene: TRBV7-9; j_gene: TRBJ1-5; d_gene: TRBD1; CDR3aa: CASSSLGQGNQPQHF; CDR3nt: TGTGCCAGCAGCTCCCTAGGACAGGGGAATCAGCCCCAGCATTTT
abundance: few; len: 16; v_gene: TRBV5-5; j_gene: TRBJ2-2; d_gene: TRBD1; CDR3aa: CASNPGQGLGTGELFF; CDR3nt: TGTGCCAGCAACCCAGGACAGGGCTTGGGCACCGGGGAGCTGTTTTTT
abundance: many; len: 17; v_gene: TRBV7-8; j_gene: TRBJ1-5; d_gene: TRBD1; CDR3aa: CASSLAWARTGLQPQHF; CDR3nt: TGTGCCAGCAGCTTAGCTTGGGCCCGGACAGGCCTTCAGCCCCAGCATTTT
abundance: many; len: 14; v_gene: TRBV7-2; j_gene: TRBJ1-5; d_gene: NA; CDR3aa: CASSLRNSNQPQHF; CDR3nt: TGTGCCAGCAGCCTCAGAAATAGCAATCAGCCCCAGCATTTT
abundance: once; len: 16; v_gene: TRBV5-1; j_gene: TRBJ2-7; d_gene: NA; CDR3aa: CASSVAEQGPSYEQYF; CDR3nt: TGCGCCAGCAGCGTGGCCGAACAGGGACCCTCCTACGAGCAGTACTTC
abundance: NA; len: 14; v_gene: TRBV19; j_gene: TRBJ2-4; d_gene: NA; CDR3aa: CASSIRVEADIQYF; CDR3nt: TGTGCCAGTAGTATTAGGGTCGAGGCGGACATTCAGTACTTC
abundance: NA; len: 16; v_gene: TRBV11-3; j_gene: TRBJ2-1; d_gene: TRBD2; CDR3aa: CASSLPSGDSYNEQFF; CDR3nt: TGTGCCAGCAGCTTACCTAGCGGCGATTCCTACAATGAGCAGTTCTTC
abundance: NA; len: 15; v_gene: TRBV11-3; j_gene: TRBJ2-2; d_gene: NA; CDR3aa: CASSRARTDTGELFF; CDR3nt: TGTGCCAGCAGCCGAGCGAGGACGGACACCGGGGAGCTGTTTTTT
abundance: many; len: 15; v_gene: TRBV27; j_gene: TRBJ2-5; d_gene: NA; CDR3aa: CASSFSATAQETQYF; CDR3nt: TGTGCCAGCAGTTTCAGTGCGACAGCCCAAGAGACCCAGTACTTC
abundance: NA; len: 15; v_gene: TRBV12-3/TRBV12-4; j_gene: TRBJ1-1; d_gene: NA; CDR3aa: CASSFDLGLNTEAFF; CDR3nt: TGTGCCAGCAGTTTCGACTTAGGGCTGAACACTGAAGCTTTCTTT
abundance: NA; len: 14; v_gene: TRBV7-8; j_gene: TRBJ2-7; d_gene: TRBD1; CDR3aa: CASRSTGGTYEQYF; CDR3nt: TGTGCCAGCAGATCGACAGGGGGTACCTACGAGCAGTACTTC
abundance: NA; len: 17; v_gene: TRBV5-1; j_gene: TRBJ1-6; d_gene: NA; CDR3aa: CASSLESPGSKNSPLHF; CDR3nt: TGCGCCAGCAGCTTGGAGTCCCCAGGCTCGAAGAATTCACCCCTCCACTTT
abundance: NA; len: 15; v_gene: TRBV6-5; j_gene: TRBJ1-1; d_gene: NA; CDR3aa: CASSPGRTVNTEAFF; CDR3nt: TGTGCCAGCAGTCCCGGACGGACCGTGAACACTGAAGCTTTCTTT
abundance: NA; len: 15; v_gene: TRBV12-3/TRBV12-4; j_gene: TRBJ1-4; d_gene: NA; CDR3aa: CASSLGSAGGEKLFF; CDR3nt: TGTGCCAGCAGTCTAGGCTCCGCAGGTGGTGAAAAACTGTTTTTT
abundance: NA; len: 18; v_gene: TRBV2; j_gene: TRBJ1-2; d_gene: NA; CDR3aa: CASSEAFSGPFPPYGYTF; CDR3nt: TGTGCCAGCAGTGAAGCCTTCTCCGGCCCGTTCCCCCCCTATGGCTACACCTTC
abundance: many; len: 13; v_gene: TRBV7-2; j_gene: TRBJ1-1; d_gene: NA; CDR3aa: CASSSTGSTEAFF; CDR3nt: TGTGCCAGCAGTTCAACAGGGTCCACTGAAGCTTTCTTT
abundance: NA; len: 13; v_gene: TRBV29-1; j_gene: TRBJ2-5; d_gene: NA; CDR3aa: CSATLTGAETQYF; CDR3nt: TGCAGCGCTACCCTAACGGGGGCGGAGACCCAGTACTTC
abundance: NA; len: 11; v_gene: TRBV29-1; j_gene: TRBJ2-5; d_gene: NA; CDR3aa: CSVLTGETQYF; CDR3nt: TGCAGCGTTTTGACAGGAGAGACCCAGTACTTC
abundance: NA; len: 13; v_gene: TRBV6-5; j_gene: TRBJ1-1; d_gene: NA; CDR3aa: CASSSLDRTEAFF; CDR3nt: TGTGCCAGCAGTTCCTTGGACAGAACTGAAGCTTTCTTT
abundance: NA; len: 16; v_gene: TRBV6-6; j_gene: TRBJ2-1; d_gene: NA; CDR3aa: CASRPRRFRLSNEQFF; CDR3nt: TGTGCCAGCAGACCCCGGAGGTTTCGGCTGAGCAATGAGCAGTTCTTC
abundance: NA; len: 16; v_gene: TRBV12-5; j_gene: TRBJ1-6; d_gene: NA; CDR3aa: CASGLVRGQGNSPLHF; CDR3nt: TGTGCTAGTGGTTTGGTACGCGGGCAGGGGAATTCACCCCTCCACTTT
abundance: NA; len: 16; v_gene: TRBV6-1; j_gene: TRBJ1-5; d_gene: NA; CDR3aa: CASSEAMSPLNQPQHF; CDR3nt: TGTGCCAGCAGTGAAGCTATGTCACCCTTAAATCAGCCCCAGCATTTT
abundance: few; len: 17; v_gene: TRBV4-3; j_gene: TRBJ1-4; d_gene: NA; CDR3aa: CASSQGGRGVTNEKLFF; CDR3nt: TGCGCCAGCAGCCAAGGGGGCAGGGGAGTGACTAATGAAAAACTGTTTTTT
abundance: NA; len: 13; v_gene: TRBV20-1; j_gene: TRBJ1-5; d_gene: NA; CDR3aa: CSARRDSDNPQHF; CDR3nt: TGCAGTGCTAGAAGGGATTCGGATAATCCCCAGCATTTT
abundance: NA; len: 14; v_gene: TRBV27; j_gene: TRBJ1-5; d_gene: NA; CDR3aa: CASSWGGGNQPQHF; CDR3nt: TGTGCCAGCAGTTGGGGGGGCGGCAATCAGCCCCAGCATTTT
abundance: many; len: 17; v_gene: TRBV7-7; j_gene: TRBJ1-5; d_gene: TRBD1; CDR3aa: CASSLPGQGYSNQPQHF; CDR3nt: TGTGCTAGCAGCTTGCCGGGACAGGGTTATAGCAATCAGCCCCAGCATTTT
abundance: many; len: 14; v_gene: TRBV7-2; j_gene: TRBJ1-1; d_gene: NA; CDR3aa: CASAVSRINTEAFF; CDR3nt: TGTGCCAGCGCGGTAAGTCGTATCAACACTGAAGCTTTCTTT
abundance: few; len: 16; v_gene: TRBV12-3/TRBV12-4; j_gene: TRBJ1-5; d_gene: NA; CDR3aa: CASSLGAGESNQPQHF; CDR3nt: TGTGCCAGCAGTTTAGGCGCCGGGGAGAGCAATCAGCCCCAGCATTTT
abundance: NA; len: 16; v_gene: TRBV5-1; j_gene: TRBJ2-6; d_gene: NA; CDR3aa: CASRSIGASGANVLTF; CDR3nt: TGCGCCAGCAGAAGTATAGGAGCCTCTGGGGCCAACGTCCTGACTTTC
abundance: many; len: 16; v_gene: TRBV7-2; j_gene: TRBJ2-6; d_gene: NA; CDR3aa: CASSLSGGSGANVLTF; CDR3nt: TGTGCCAGCAGCTTATCTGGGGGCTCTGGGGCCAACGTCCTGACTTTC
abundance: few; len: 15; v_gene: TRBV7-9; j_gene: TRBJ1-1; d_gene: NA; CDR3aa: CASNPGGQGDTEAFF; CDR3nt: TGTGCCAGCAACCCCGGGGGGCAGGGCGACACTGAAGCTTTCTTT
abundance: once; len: 15; v_gene: TRBV12-3/TRBV12-4; j_gene: TRBJ2-7; d_gene: NA; CDR3aa: CASSSYRLFFYEQYF; CDR3nt: TGTGCCAGCAGTTCTTACCGACTCTTCTTCTACGAGCAGTACTTC
abundance: NA; len: 14; v_gene: TRBV6-5; j_gene: TRBJ2-2; d_gene: NA; CDR3aa: CASSTDRHTGELFF; CDR3nt: TGTGCCAGCAGCACCGACAGGCACACCGGGGAGCTGTTTTTT
abundance: NA; len: 12; v_gene: TRBV20-1; j_gene: TRBJ2-5; d_gene: NA; CDR3aa: CSAGDLQETQYF; CDR3nt: TGCAGTGCGGGGGACCTGCAAGAGACCCAGTACTTC
abundance: few; len: 13; v_gene: TRBV6-6; j_gene: TRBJ1-1; d_gene: NA; CDR3aa: CASRQVGNTEAFF; CDR3nt: TGTGCCAGCAGACAAGTGGGGAACACTGAAGCTTTCTTT
abundance: NA; len: 16; v_gene: TRBV20-1; j_gene: TRBJ2-1; d_gene: TRBD2; CDR3aa: CSAKVFGGGVFNEQFF; CDR3nt: TGCAGCGCTAAGGTTTTCGGCGGGGGGGTGTTCAATGAGCAGTTCTTC
abundance: NA; len: 17; v_gene: TRBV2; j_gene: TRBJ1-1; d_gene: TRBD1; CDR3aa: CASRPGQGRVLNTEAFF; CDR3nt: TGTGCCAGCAGGCCCGGACAGGGGAGAGTTCTAAACACTGAAGCTTTCTTT
abundance: many; len: 14; v_gene: TRBV4-1; j_gene: TRBJ2-6; d_gene: NA; CDR3aa: CASSQVSGANVLTF; CDR3nt: TGCGCCAGCAGCCAGGTCTCTGGGGCCAACGTCCTGACTTTC
abundance: NA; len: 15; v_gene: TRBV7-3; j_gene: TRBJ2-6; d_gene: NA; CDR3aa: CASSLQVSGANVLTF; CDR3nt: TGTGCCAGCAGCTTACAGGTCTCTGGGGCCAACGTCCTGACTTTC